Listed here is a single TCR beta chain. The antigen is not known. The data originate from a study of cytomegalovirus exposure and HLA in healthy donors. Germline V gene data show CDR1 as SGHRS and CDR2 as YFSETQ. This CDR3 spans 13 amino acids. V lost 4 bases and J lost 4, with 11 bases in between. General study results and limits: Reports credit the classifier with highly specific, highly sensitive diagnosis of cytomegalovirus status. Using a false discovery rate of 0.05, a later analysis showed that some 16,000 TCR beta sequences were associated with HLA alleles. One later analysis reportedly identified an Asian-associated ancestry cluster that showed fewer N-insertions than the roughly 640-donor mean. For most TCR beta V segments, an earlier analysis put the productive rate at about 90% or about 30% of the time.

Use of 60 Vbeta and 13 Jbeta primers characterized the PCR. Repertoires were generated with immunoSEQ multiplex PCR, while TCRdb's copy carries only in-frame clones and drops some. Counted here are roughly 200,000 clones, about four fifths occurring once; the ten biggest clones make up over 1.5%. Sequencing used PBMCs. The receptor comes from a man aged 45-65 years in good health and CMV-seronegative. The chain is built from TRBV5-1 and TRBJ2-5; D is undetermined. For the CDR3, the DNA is TGCGCCAGCAGCCCCGAGCCTGGAGAGACCCAGTACTTC. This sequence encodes CASSPEPGETQYF. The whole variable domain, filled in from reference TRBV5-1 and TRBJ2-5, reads KAGVTQTPRYLIKTRGQQVTLSCSPISGHRSVSWYQQTPGQGLQFLFEYFSETQRNKGNFPGRFSGRQFSNSRSEMNVSTLELGDSALYLCASSPEPGETQYFGPGTRLLVL.